The 31 T cell receptor beta chains given below trace back to one sample, sequenced in a study of blood T cell repertoires in COVID-19. The repertoire was sequenced with immunoSEQ multiplex PCR; TCRdb's copy has only in-frame clones and lacks some. Here the sample spans roughly 240,000 clones, 75% to 85% being singletons. Input material: peripheral blood. The receptors were gathered from a woman in her 70s with acute or convalescent COVID-19.

The rearrangement links TRBV19 to TRBJ1-5; D remains ambiguous. Trimming took 7 bases from V and 8 from J, leaving 15 bases between them. The CDR3 length is 13 residues. CDR1 is LNHDA and CDR2 is SQIVND in the germline V gene (reference sequence). CDR3 region: CASTTNVGEPQHF. In DNA, the CDR3 is TGTGCCAGTACCACGAATGTCGGGGAGCCCCAGCATTTT.

This clone was seen once. The chain joins TRBV7-9 to TRBJ2-3; TRBD2 aligns across 15 bases. CDR3 length: 16 amino acids. V lost 5 bases and J lost 4; bases outside the gene matches: 4. Germline-derived CDR1 and CDR2 are SEHNR and FQNEAQ (reference sequence). The CDR3 nucleotides are TGTGCCAGCAGCCCCTGGACTAGCGGGGGGGCAGATACGCAGTATTTT. Its translation is CASSPWTSGGADTQYF. Looking up the rest from reference TRBV7-9 and TRBJ2-3 gives the full variable domain: DTGVSQNPRHKITKRGQNVTFRCDPISEHNRLYWYRQTLGQGPEFLTYFQNEAQLEKSRLLSDRFSAERPKGSFSTLEIQRTEQGDSAMYLCASSPWTSGGADTQYFGPGTRLTVL.

This chain connects TRBV5-1 to TRBJ1-4, with D perhaps TRBD1 (5 bases). CDR3 length equals 16 residues. Per germline, CDR1 SGHRS and CDR2 YFSETQ. Trimming removed 4 bases from V and 1 base from J, with 14 bases in between. CDR3 nucleotides: TGCGCCAGCAGCAGGACGCAGGGTGGAACTAATGAAAAACTGTTTTTT. This gives the protein CASSRTQGGTNEKLFF.

The chain is built from TRBV28 and TRBJ1-3; D remains ambiguous. The CDR3 spans 16 residues. Germline values: CDR1 MDHEN, CDR2 SYDVKM. V was trimmed by 5 bases and J by 3 bases, leaving 17 bases between them. CDR3 loop: CASSPYTSSGGNTIYF. For the CDR3, the DNA is TGTGCCAGCAGTCCCTACACCTCCTCGGGTGGAAACACCATATATTTT.

The chain couples TRBV4-3 to TRBJ1-3; no firm D call. The CDR3 contains 14 residues. Trimming pared 2 bases from V and 4 bases from J, leaving 9 bases between. Germline V CDR1 and CDR2: LGHNA, YSLEER. Here the CDR3 DNA reads TGCGCCAGCAGCCAACCAGGTCCCGGAAACACCATATATTTT. Translation gives CASSQPGPGNTIYF.

The chain carries TRBV7-2 and TRBJ2-3; possibly TRBD1 for D (5 bases). V shed 4 bases and J shed 0 bases, with 14 bases lying between them. In germline, CDR1 is SGHTA, CDR2 FQGNSA. CDR3 length: 16 residues. CDR3 DNA: TGTGCCAGCAGCTCCCCACAGGTCCCTAGCACAGATACGCAGTATTTT. Its translation is CASSSPQVPSTDTQYF.

The rearrangement joins TRBV7-2 to TRBJ2-1; the match to TRBD2 covers 11 bases. There are 16 residues in the CDR3. The ends lost 0 bases at V and 7 bases at J; junction bases unmatched: 5. Germline CDR1 reads SGHTA; CDR2 reads FQGNSA. The DNA of the CDR3 is TGTGCCAGCAGCTTAGCCGGGACTAGCGGCAGTAATGAGCAGTTCTTC. Translated: CASSLAGTSGSNEQFF.

The V call is TRBV7-9, the J call TRBJ1-2; D is perhaps TRBD1 (6 bases). V lost 2 bases and J 13 bases, leaving 17 bases between the germline ends. The CDR3 has 13 residues. The germline V gene has CDR1 SEHNR and CDR2 FQNEAQ (reference sequence). CDR3 in amino acids: CASSLNRETVGTF. The DNA of the CDR3 is TGTGCCAGCAGCTTAAACAGGGAAACTGTGGGCACCTTC.

This chain links TRBV18 with TRBJ1-1, with TRBD1 identical over 7 bases. V lost 4 bases and J lost 5; bases outside the gene matches: 4. In germline, CDR1 is KGHSH, CDR2 LQKENI. This CDR3 has 13 residues. CDR3 bases: TGTGCCAGCTCACAGGGGGCGTGGACTGAAGCTTTCTTT. Its protein product is CASSQGAWTEAFF.

The chain joins TRBV6-5 to TRBJ1-6, with D possibly TRBD1 on 5 matching bases. CDR1 is MNHEY and CDR2 is SVGAGI in the germline V gene. The CDR3 is 15 residues long. The germline V and J ends were trimmed by 3 bases and 4 bases, with 10 bases remaining between them. The CDR3 here is CASSYTGGYNSPLHF. As DNA, the CDR3 is TGTGCCAGCAGTTATACCGGGGGGTATAATTCACCCCTCCACTTT.

The gene calls are TRBV5-4 and TRBJ2-1, with 9 bases matching TRBD2. CDR1 SGHNT and CDR2 YYREEE come from the germline V gene (reference sequence). The trim removed 8 bases at V and 3 bases at J, leaving 6 bases unmatched. The CDR3 is made up of 14 amino acids. The DNA of the CDR3 is TGTGCCAGTAAGAGGCGGGGGGGCTACAATGAGCAGTTCTTC. Protein sequence: CASKRRGGYNEQFF.

CDR3 in amino acids: CASSFSGDRTDTQYF. In DNA form, the CDR3 reads TGTGCCAGCAGCTTCTCGGGGGACCGCACAGATACGCAGTATTTT. The chain combines TRBV9 with TRBJ2-3, with TRBD2 as a possible D gene (6 bases). This CDR3 comprises 15 residues. The ends were cut back, 4 bases at V and 1 base at J, with 13 bases in the middle. CDR1 SGDLS and CDR2 YYNGEE come from the germline V gene.

The gene calls are TRBV6-5 and TRBJ1-2; 8 bases fit TRBD1. V shed 6 bases, J shed 5 bases, and the junction held 5 bases outside the gene matches. The CDR3 consists of 13 residues. The germline V gene encodes CDR1 MNHEY and CDR2 SVGAGI. The CDR3 nucleotides read TGTGCCAGCAGAGACAGGGGCGGGTATGGCTACACCTTC. Residues: CASRDRGGYGYTF.

CDR3 nucleotides: TGTGCCAGTCAGGGGAACACTGAAGCTTTCTTT. Protein product: CASQGNTEAFF. The chain has TRBV10-3 and TRBJ1-1; D perhaps matches TRBD1 (5 bases). This CDR3 region has 11 residues. CDR1 and CDR2 (germline): ENHRY, SYGVKD. Deletions cut 10 bases from V and 1 base from J, with 7 bases between.

The chain is built from TRBV11-2 and TRBJ2-5; possibly TRBD1 for D (5 bases). V lost 2 bases, J lost 4 bases, and 17 bases lay in between. The CDR3 runs 16 residues. Germline lookup yields CDR1 SGHAT and CDR2 FQNNGV. The CDR3 sequence: CASSLWGSDGPETQYF. DNA of the CDR3: TGTGCCAGCAGCTTATGGGGCTCGGATGGTCCAGAGACCCAGTACTTC.

The chain carries TRBV6-6 and TRBJ2-1, with 7 bases matching TRBD2. After removal of 3 bases from V and 9 bases from J, the junction contained 5 bases not matched to a gene. CDR3 length: 13 amino acids. Germline CDR1 reads MNHNY; CDR2 reads SVGAGI (reference sequence). CDR3 bases: TGTGCCAGCAGTTATACTAGCGACGGTGAGCAGTTCTTC. It translates to CASSYTSDGEQFF.

This chain links TRBV7-8 with TRBJ2-7; TRBD1 agrees at 8 bases. V gave up 3 bases and J gave up 4 bases; unmatched junction bases: 5. Germline CDR1 and CDR2: SGHVS and FQNEAQ. The CDR3 sequence is 14 residues long. As DNA, the CDR3 is TGTGCCAGCAGCTTCCCAGGGGGCAATTACGAGCAGTACTTC. This translates into CASSFPGGNYEQYF.

This chain joins TRBV6-1 and TRBJ1-1; a weak D match, TRBD1 (5 bases). Deletions cut 1 base from V and 5 bases from J, with 11 bases between. Germline V gene lookup returns CDR1 MNHNS and CDR2 SASEGT. The CDR3 sequence is 14 residues long. CDR3 nucleotide sequence: TGTGCCAGCAGTGAAGTTGGGGGAGGAACTGAAGCTTTCTTT. Translated: CASSEVGGGTEAFF.

The gene calls are TRBV7-9 and TRBJ1-2; 9 positions agree with TRBD1. The CDR3 length is 14 residues. From germline, CDR1 is SEHNR and CDR2 FQNEAQ (reference sequence). With V trimmed by 4 bases and J by 5 bases, 5 bases remained unmatched. CDR3 DNA: TGTGCCAGCAGCTCCCCTGACAGGGGGTATGGCTACACCTTC. This encodes CASSSPDRGYGYTF.

The V and J genes are TRBV28 and TRBJ1-2; a weak D match, TRBD1 (5 bases). CDR1 is MDHEN and CDR2 is SYDVKM in the germline V gene. Trimming took off 5 bases at V and 4 bases at J, with 17 bases between the two ends. This CDR3 has 15 residues. In DNA, the CDR3 is TGTGCCAGCAGTCTGACAGTGAAGACGGGCTATGGCTACACCTTC. Translated, it gives CASSLTVKTGYGYTF.

The gene calls are TRBV19 and TRBJ2-5; D uncertain. Germline CDR1 and CDR2: LNHDA and SQIVND (reference sequence). V was clipped by 5 bases and J by 5 bases, with 9 bases between them. The CDR3 length is 12 residues. In DNA, the CDR3 is TGTGCCAGTAGTGGGCATAAGGAGACCCAGTACTTC. Its protein is CASSGHKETQYF.

This sequence joins TRBV27 and TRBJ1-3; D remains unclear. The CDR3 has 15 amino acids. The germline gives CDR1 MNHEY, CDR2 SMNVEV (reference sequence). The V and J ends lost 0 bases and 0 bases respectively, with 6 bases between them. CDR3 sequence: CASSLSWSSGNTIYF. The CDR3 DNA reads as TGTGCCAGCAGTTTATCCTGGAGCTCTGGAAACACCATATATTTT.

V usage is TRBV3-1 (or the pseudogene TRBV3-2) and J usage is TRBJ2-7; 7 nucleotides agree with TRBD1. The CDR3 sequence is 17 residues long. Looked up from germline, CDR1 is LGHDT and CDR2 is YNNKEL (reference sequence). Trimming removed 4 bases from V and 0 bases from J; junction bases left unmatched: 12. CDR3 in DNA: TGTGCCAGCAGCCCCCCTTCGGGACAGAAAACCTCCTACGAGCAGTACTTC. Its protein product is CASSPPSGQKTSYEQYF.

This clone appeared a single time. The J gene is TRBJ1-5, the V gene TRBV7-8, with D perhaps matching TRBD1 (6 bases). From germline, CDR1 is SGHVS and CDR2 FQNEAQ. The germline V and J ends were trimmed by 5 bases and 0 bases, with 14 bases remaining between them. The CDR3 totals 16 residues. The CDR3 region is CASSPRTGYSNQPQHF. In DNA, the CDR3 is TGTGCCAGCAGCCCTCGAACAGGGTATAGCAATCAGCCCCAGCATTTT. Full variable domain (remainder filled in from reference TRBV7-8 and TRBJ1-5): GAGVSQSPRYKVAKRGQDVALRCDPISGHVSLFWYQQALGQGPEFLTYFQNEAQLDKSGLPSDRFFAERPEGSVSTLKIQRTQQEDSAVYLCASSPRTGYSNQPQHFGDGTRLSIL.

V and J are TRBV6-2 or TRBV6-3 and TRBJ2-3; 12 nucleotides match TRBD2. V lost 6 bases to trimming and J lost 5 bases; unmatched junction nucleotides: 6. CDR1 and CDR2 (germline): MNHEY, SVGEGT. The CDR3 extends over 15 amino acids. The CDR3 is CASRPSGGAGDTQYF. Here the CDR3 DNA reads TGTGCCAGCAGGCCTAGCGGGGGGGCGGGAGATACGCAGTATTTT.

The chain carries TRBV5-1 and TRBJ1-2; D is perhaps TRBD1 (6 bases). This CDR3 region has 14 residues. The germline V gene has CDR1 SGHRS and CDR2 YFSETQ. V was pared by 2 bases and J by 3 bases, with 11 bases between. The CDR3 region is CASSLAGVDYGYTF. For the CDR3, the DNA is TGCGCCAGCAGCTTAGCAGGGGTGGACTATGGCTACACCTTC.

As regards this clone: The junction differs from germline at one of its ends, possibly a read error. The rearrangement joins TRBV9 to TRBJ1-2; possible D gene TRBD1, 6 bases. Germline V gene data show CDR1 as SGDLS and CDR2 as YYNGEE. The CDR3 has 15 residues. The CDR3 nucleotides are TGTGCTAGCAGCCCTTCGACAGGAAGCTTCTATGGCTACACCTTC. Translating gives CASSPSTGSFYGYTF.

This clone was seen a handful of times. The chain has TRBV5-4 and TRBJ2-7; 8 nucleotides align to TRBD1. CDR3 length equals 14 residues. The germline CDR1 and CDR2 sequences are SGHNT and YYREEE (reference sequence). The J segment lost 1 base and the V segment lost 4 bases, leaving 4 bases of the junction unmatched. This chain's CDR3 is CASSTGTGSYEQYF. CDR3 coding DNA: TGTGCCAGCAGCACCGGGACAGGATCCTACGAGCAGTACTTC.

This clone was counted only a few times. Distinct nucleotide sequences in the sample also encode this CDR3. The V gene is TRBV20-1, the J gene TRBJ1-1; tentatively, D is TRBD1 (6 bases). From germline, CDR1 is DFQATT and CDR2 SNEGSKA (reference sequence). CDR3 size: 11 residues. V was pared by 7 bases and J by 4 bases, with 10 bases between. The CDR3 DNA is TGCAGTGTCAGGGGCGGCACTGAAGCTTTCTTT. It specifies CSVRGGTEAFF.

This chain uses TRBV19 with TRBJ1-2, with 7 positions matching TRBD1. The CDR3 covers 17 residues. The germline gives CDR1 LNHDA, CDR2 SQIVND (reference sequence). The trim removed 10 bases at V and 1 base at J, leaving 18 bases unmatched. The chain's CDR3 is CATKLRESGTVNYGYTF. CDR3 nucleotide sequence: TGTGCCACTAAACTTAGGGAATCCGGGACAGTTAACTATGGCTACACCTTC.

This clone was detected a few times. The V and J genes are TRBV25-1 and TRBJ1-4, with 7 bases matching TRBD1. Germline assignment: CDR1 MGHDK and CDR2 SYGVNS. V shed 4 bases and J 3 bases; nucleotides not matched to a gene: 2. The CDR3 is made up of 14 amino acids. CDR3 sequence (DNA): TGTGCCAGCAGTGTAGGGACAGCTAATGAAAAACTGTTTTTT. Protein product: CASSVGTANEKLFF.